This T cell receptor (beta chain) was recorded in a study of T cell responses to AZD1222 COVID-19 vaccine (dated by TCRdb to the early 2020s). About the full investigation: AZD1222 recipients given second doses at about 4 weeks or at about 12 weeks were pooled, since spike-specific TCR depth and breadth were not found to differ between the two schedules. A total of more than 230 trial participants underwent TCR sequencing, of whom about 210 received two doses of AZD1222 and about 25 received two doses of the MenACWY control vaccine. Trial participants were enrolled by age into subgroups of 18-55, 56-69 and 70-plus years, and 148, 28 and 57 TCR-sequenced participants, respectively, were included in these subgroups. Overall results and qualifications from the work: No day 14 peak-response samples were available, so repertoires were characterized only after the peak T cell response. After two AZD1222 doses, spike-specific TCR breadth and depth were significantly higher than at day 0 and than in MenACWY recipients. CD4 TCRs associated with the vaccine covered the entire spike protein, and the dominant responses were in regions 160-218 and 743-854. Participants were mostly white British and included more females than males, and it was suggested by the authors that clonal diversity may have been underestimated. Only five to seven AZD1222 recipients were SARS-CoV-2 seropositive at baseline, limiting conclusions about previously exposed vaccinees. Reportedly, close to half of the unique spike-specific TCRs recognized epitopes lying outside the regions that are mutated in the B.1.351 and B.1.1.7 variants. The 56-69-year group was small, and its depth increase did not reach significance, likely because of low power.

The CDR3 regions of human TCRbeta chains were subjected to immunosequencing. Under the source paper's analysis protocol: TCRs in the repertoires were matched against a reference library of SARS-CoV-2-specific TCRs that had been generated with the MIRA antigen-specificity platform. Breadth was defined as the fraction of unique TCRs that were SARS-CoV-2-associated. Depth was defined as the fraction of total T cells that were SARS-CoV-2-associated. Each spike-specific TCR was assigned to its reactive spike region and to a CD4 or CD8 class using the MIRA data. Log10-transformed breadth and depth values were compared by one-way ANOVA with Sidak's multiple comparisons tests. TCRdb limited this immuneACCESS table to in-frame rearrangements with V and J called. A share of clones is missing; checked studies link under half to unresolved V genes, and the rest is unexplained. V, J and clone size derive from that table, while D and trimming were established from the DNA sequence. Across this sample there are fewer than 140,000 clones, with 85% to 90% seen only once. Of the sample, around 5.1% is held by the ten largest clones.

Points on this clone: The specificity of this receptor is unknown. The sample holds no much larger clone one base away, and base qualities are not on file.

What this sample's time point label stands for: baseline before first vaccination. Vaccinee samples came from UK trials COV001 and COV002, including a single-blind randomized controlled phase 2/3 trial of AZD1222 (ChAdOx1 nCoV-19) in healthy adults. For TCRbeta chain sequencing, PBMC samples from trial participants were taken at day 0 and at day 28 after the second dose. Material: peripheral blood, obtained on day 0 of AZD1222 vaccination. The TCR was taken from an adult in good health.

CDR3 region: CASSLDGTGARKQYF. Read as DNA, the sequence is TGCGCCAGCAGTCTTGACGGGACAGGGGCTAGGAAGCAGTACTTC. The sequence links TRBV5-1 to TRBJ2-7, with TRBD1 identical over 10 junction bases. V and J are trimmed by 5 bases and 8 bases, and the gene matches miss 13 bases of the junction. The CDR3 holds 15 amino acids from the cysteine to the phenylalanine. The CDR3 DNA has 45 bases and is translated from base 1. The CDR1 and CDR2 encoded by the germline V gene are SGHRS and YFSETQ.